What follows is one T cell receptor beta chain and its context. As yet, its antigen is unknown. This sample is drawn from a study of beta chain features in type 1 diabetes. Germline-derived CDR1 and CDR2 are MNHNS and SASEGT. The CDR3 is 13 amino acids. The V end was cut by 2 bases, the J end by 4 bases, with 8 bases between. Regarding the study as a whole: Shortening of TCRB CDR3s, moderate but significant, appeared in all four CD4+ subsets of Type 1 diabetes patients.

Every isolated RNA sample was fully reverse transcribed, so sequencing captured expressed TCRB transcripts. Libraries were prepared by immunoSEQ multiplex PCR; TCRdb keeps only in-frame clonotypes and omits some of them. The table shows 240,000 or so clones, with about 20% occurring only once. Sequences were obtained from naive CD4+ T cells from blood. This clonotype originated in a woman aged 40 to 50 with type 1 diabetes. J is TRBJ1-1 and V is TRBV6-1; a possible D gene is TRBD1 (5 bases). CDR3 amino acids: CASSESRGTEAFF. The CDR3 bases are TGTGCCAGCAGTGAAAGTAGGGGCACTGAAGCTTTCTTT.